This T cell receptor beta chain was sequenced for a study of blood T cell repertoires in COVID-19. Authors' analysis steps: Amplified reference gene primers provided the basis for estimating nucleated cell counts. Assay: immunoSEQ multiplex PCR; the TCRdb copy retains only in-frame clones and omits some. That table is the source of V, J and clone size, and D and trimming were worked out from the DNA. This table holds about 100,000 clones, 88% found once. This clone showed up just once. The CDR3 consists of 14 residues. With 7 bases removed from V and 3 bases from J, the gap between germline ends came to 16 bases. The germline gives CDR1 MDHEN, CDR2 SYDVKM.

V usage is TRBV28 and J usage is TRBJ2-7; TRBD1 might be the D (7 bases). Sequenced input: peripheral blood. This TCR derives from a human donor in a cohort sampled during active COVID-19. The CDR3 DNA is TGTGCCAGCATGGGCGGGACAGCTCTCTACGAGCAGTACTTC. This encodes CASMGGTALYEQYF.